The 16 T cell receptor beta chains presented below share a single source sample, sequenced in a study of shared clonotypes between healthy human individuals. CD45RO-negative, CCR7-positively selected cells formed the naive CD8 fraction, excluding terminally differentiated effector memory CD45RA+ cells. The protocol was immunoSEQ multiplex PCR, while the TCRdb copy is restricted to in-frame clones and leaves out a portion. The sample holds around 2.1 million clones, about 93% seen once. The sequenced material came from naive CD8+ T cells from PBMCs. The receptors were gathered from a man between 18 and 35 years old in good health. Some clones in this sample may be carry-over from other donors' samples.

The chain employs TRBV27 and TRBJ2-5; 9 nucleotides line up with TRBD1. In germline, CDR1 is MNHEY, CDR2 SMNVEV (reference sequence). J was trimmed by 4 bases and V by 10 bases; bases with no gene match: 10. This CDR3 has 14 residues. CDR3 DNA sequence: TGTGCCAAGGTGGTGGGACAGGGTCCAGAGACCCAGTACTTC. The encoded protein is CAKVVGQGPETQYF.

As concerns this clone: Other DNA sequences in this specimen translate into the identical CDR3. Written as DNA, the CDR3 is TGTGCCAGTGGACAGGGTAATGAAGCTTTCTTT. Protein product: CASGQGNEAFF. The chain carries TRBV6-5 and TRBJ1-1, with 8 bases lining up with TRBD1. Per germline, CDR1 MNHEY and CDR2 SVGAGI. CDR3 length equals 11 residues. V lost 9 bases, J lost 7 bases, and 4 bases stayed unmatched.

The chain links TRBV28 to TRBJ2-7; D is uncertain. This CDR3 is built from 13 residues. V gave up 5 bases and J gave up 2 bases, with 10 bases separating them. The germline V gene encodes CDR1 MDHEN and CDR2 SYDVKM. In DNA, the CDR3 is TGTGCCAGCAGTCGCCCGGTCGCCTACGAGCAGTACTTC. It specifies CASSRPVAYEQYF.

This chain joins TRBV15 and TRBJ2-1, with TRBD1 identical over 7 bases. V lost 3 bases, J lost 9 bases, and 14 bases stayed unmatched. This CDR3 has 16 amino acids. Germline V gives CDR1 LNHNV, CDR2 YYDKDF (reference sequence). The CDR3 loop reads CATSSLEETGWVEQFF. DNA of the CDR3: TGTGCCACCAGCAGCCTCGAGGAGACAGGGTGGGTTGAGCAGTTCTTC.

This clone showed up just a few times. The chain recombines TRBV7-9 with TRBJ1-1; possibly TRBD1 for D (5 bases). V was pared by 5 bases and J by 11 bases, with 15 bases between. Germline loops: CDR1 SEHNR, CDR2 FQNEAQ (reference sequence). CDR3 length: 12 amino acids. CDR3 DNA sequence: TGTGCCAGCAGCGCCCGCGGGGGGTGGGCTTTCTTT. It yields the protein CASSARGGWAFF. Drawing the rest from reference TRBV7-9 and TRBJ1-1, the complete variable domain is DTGVSQNPRHKITKRGQNVTFRCDPISEHNRLYWYRQTLGQGPEFLTYFQNEAQLEKSRLLSDRFSAERPKGSFSTLEIQRTEQGDSAMYLCASSARGGWAFFGQGTRLTVV.

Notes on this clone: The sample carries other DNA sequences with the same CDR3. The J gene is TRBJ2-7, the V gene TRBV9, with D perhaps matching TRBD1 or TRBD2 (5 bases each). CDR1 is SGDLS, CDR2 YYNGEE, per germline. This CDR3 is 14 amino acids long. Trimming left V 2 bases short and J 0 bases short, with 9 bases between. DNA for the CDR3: TGTGCCAGCAGCGTTTCGGGGCTCTCCTACGAGCAGTACTTC. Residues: CASSVSGLSYEQYF.

In nucleotides, the CDR3 is TGCAGCGGCCACGACAGGGGACAAGAGACCCAGTACTTC. Protein sequence: CSGHDRGQETQYF. V gene TRBV29-1 combines with J gene TRBJ2-5; 8 bases line up with TRBD1. The germline V gene encodes CDR1 SQVTM and CDR2 ANQGSEA. V was clipped by 7 bases and J by 2 bases; unmatched bases: 6. The CDR3 length is 13 residues.

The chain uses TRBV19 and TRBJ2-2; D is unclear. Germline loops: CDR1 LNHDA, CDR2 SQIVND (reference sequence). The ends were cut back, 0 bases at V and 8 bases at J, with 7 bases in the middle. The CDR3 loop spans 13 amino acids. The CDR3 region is CASSIEVRGELFF. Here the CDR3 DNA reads TGTGCCAGTAGTATAGAAGTACGAGGGGAGCTGTTTTTT.

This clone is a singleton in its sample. CDR3 residues: CASSPVWAGQGFIEQFF. The CDR3 DNA reads TGTGCCAGCAGCCCAGTCTGGGCGGGACAGGGGTTTATTGAGCAGTTCTTC. J is TRBJ2-1 and V is TRBV7-9, with 10 nucleotides matching TRBD1. CDR3 length equals 17 residues. The trim removed 5 bases at V and 9 bases at J, leaving 16 bases unmatched. Germline CDR1 reads SEHNR; CDR2 reads FQNEAQ (reference sequence).

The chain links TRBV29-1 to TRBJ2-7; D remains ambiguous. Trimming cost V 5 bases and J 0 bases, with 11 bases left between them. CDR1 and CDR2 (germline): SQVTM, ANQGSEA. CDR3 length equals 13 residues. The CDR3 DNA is TGCAGCGTTTTAATTCGAAGCTCCTACGAGCAGTACTTC. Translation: CSVLIRSSYEQYF.

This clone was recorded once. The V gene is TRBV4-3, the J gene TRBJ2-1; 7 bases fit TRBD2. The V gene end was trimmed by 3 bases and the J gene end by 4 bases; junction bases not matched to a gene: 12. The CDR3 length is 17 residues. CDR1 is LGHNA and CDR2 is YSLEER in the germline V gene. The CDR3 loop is CASSQGTPGLLYNEQFF. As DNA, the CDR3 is TGCGCCAGCAGCCAGGGAACCCCGGGACTACTATACAATGAGCAGTTCTTC.

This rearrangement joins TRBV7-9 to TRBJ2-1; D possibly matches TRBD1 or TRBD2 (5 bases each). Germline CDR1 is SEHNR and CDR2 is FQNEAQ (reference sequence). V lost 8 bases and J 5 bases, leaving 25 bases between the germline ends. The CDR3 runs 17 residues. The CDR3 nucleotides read TGTGCCAGCGCCCTCGGGGTGACGGGACCTAAGAACAATGAGCAGTTCTTC. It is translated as CASALGVTGPKNNEQFF. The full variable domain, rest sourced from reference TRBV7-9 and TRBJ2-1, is DTGVSQNPRHKITKRGQNVTFRCDPISEHNRLYWYRQTLGQGPEFLTYFQNEAQLEKSRLLSDRFSAERPKGSFSTLEIQRTEQGDSAMYLCASALGVTGPKNNEQFFGPGTRLTVL.

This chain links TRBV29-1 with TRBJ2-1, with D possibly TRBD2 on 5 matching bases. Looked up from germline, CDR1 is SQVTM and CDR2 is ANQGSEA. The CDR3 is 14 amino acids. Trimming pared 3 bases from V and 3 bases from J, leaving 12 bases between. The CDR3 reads CSVDTGSLYNEQFF. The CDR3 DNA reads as TGCAGCGTTGATACGGGAAGTCTCTACAATGAGCAGTTCTTC.

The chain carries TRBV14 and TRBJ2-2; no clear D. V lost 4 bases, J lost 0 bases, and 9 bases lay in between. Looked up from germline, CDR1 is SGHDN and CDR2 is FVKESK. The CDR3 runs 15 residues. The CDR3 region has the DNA TGTGCCAGCAGCCCCCTGGCAACGAACACCGGGGAGCTGTTTTTT. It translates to CASSPLATNTGELFF.

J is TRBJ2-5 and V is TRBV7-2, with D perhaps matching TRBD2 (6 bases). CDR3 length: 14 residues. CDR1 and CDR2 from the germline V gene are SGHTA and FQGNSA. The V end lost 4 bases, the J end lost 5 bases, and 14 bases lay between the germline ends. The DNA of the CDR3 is TGTGCCAGCAGCTCGGGGGAATTCGCGGAGACCCAGTACTTC. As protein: CASSSGEFAETQYF.

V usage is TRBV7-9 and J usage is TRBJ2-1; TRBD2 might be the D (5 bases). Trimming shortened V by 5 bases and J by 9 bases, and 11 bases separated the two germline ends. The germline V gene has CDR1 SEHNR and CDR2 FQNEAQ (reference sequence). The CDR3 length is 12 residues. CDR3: CASSQLDPEQFF. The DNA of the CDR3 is TGTGCCAGCAGCCAACTAGATCCTGAGCAGTTCTTC.